This T cell receptor (beta chain) was sequenced for a study of pediatric ulcerative colitis. Measured with immunoSEQ multiplex PCR; TCRdb has only the in-frame clones, and not every one. In the table there are about 60,000 clones, over 80% of which are singletons. Germline CDR1 is SGHNT and CDR2 is YYREEE (reference sequence). The CDR3 loop spans 15 amino acids. The V segment lost 4 bases and the J segment 3 bases; nucleotides outside the gene matches: 4. The source material was blood. This receptor was taken from a boy between 10 and 17 years old who was a control in a study of pediatric ulcerative colitis. The V call is TRBV5-4, the J call TRBJ1-4; 9 bases map to TRBD1. CDR3 loop: CASSTRDRANEKLFF. The CDR3 DNA sequence: TGTGCCAGCAGCACCCGGGACAGGGCTAATGAAAAACTGTTTTTT.